These 17 T cell receptor beta chains were sequenced from one sample in a study of T cell repertoires in cytomegalovirus infection. TCRdb redid the calling of the reads with MiXCR, one entry per CDR3 protein. The sample has around 300,000 distinct CDR3 sequences, roughly a quarter seen once; the top ten hold approximately 15%. The sample taken for sequencing was PBMCs. The receptors were sampled from a human donor in good health (CMV status not recorded). Some clones in this sample may be carry-over from other donors' samples.

This clonotype was counted only a few times. The CDR3 coding sequence is TGTGCGACCCGGCAGGCTGGTAGCACTGAAGCTTTCTTT. The encoded protein is CATRQAGSTEAFF. This chain joins TRBV2 and TRBJ1-1, with D uncertain. Germline values: CDR1 SNHLY, CDR2 FYNNEI. CDR3 length equals 13 residues.

This clonotype appeared many times. This sequence joins TRBV7-8 and TRBJ2-2; D is unclear. This CDR3 is 15 amino acids long. Trimming took off 3 bases at V and 6 bases at J, with 14 bases between the two ends. Germline V gene sequence: CDR1 SGHVS, CDR2 FQNEAQ. This chain's CDR3 is CASSLDWAGPGELFF. The DNA of the CDR3 is TGTGCCAGCAGCTTGGATTGGGCCGGGCCCGGGGAGCTGTTTTTT.

The CDR3 loop is CASSQDPPSGVSYEQYF. The CDR3 nucleotides are TGCGCCAGCAGCCAAGATCCTCCTAGCGGGGTTTCCTACGAGCAGTACTTC. The chain recombines TRBV4-1 with TRBJ2-7; 9 nucleotides match TRBD2. The CDR3 extends over 17 amino acids. Per the germline V gene, CDR1 is MGHRA and CDR2 is YSYEKL. With V trimmed by 0 bases and J by 1 base, 7 bases remained unmatched.

This clonotype has ten or more counts. CDR3 in amino acids: CASSLDEGSYNEQFF. CDR3 bases: TGTGCCAGCAGCTTAGACGAGGGCTCCTACAATGAGCAGTTCTTC. This chain uses TRBV11-2 with TRBJ2-1; a possible D gene is TRBD2 (5 bases). The germline V and J ends were trimmed by 0 bases and 0 bases, with 6 bases remaining between them. The CDR3 runs 15 residues. Germline V gene lookup returns CDR1 SGHAT and CDR2 FQNNGV.

Many counts were recorded for this clonotype. The rearrangement joins TRBV25-1 to TRBJ2-1; 9 bases map to TRBD2. From germline, CDR1 is MGHDK and CDR2 SYGVNS. CDR3 size: 14 residues. Germline trimming cut 4 bases from V and 4 bases from J; bases unmatched to any gene: 2. The CDR3 bases are TGTGCCAGCAGTGTGGGACTAGCTTACAATGAGCAGTTCTTC. Translation gives CASSVGLAYNEQFF.

V usage is TRBV29-1 and J usage is TRBJ1-2; D is ambiguous. In germline, CDR1 is SQVTM, CDR2 ANQGSEA. The CDR3 runs to 13 residues. Trimming stripped 7 bases from V and 2 bases from J, with 14 bases between. CDR3 sequence (DNA): TGCAGCGCCAGTTCGGCTTCCAACTATGGCTACACCTTC. Its translation is CSASSASNYGYTF.

J is TRBJ1-1 and V is TRBV5-1, with TRBD1 as a possible D gene (6 bases). From germline, CDR1 is SGHRS and CDR2 YFSETQ. This CDR3 is 14 amino acids long. Trimming shortened V by 5 bases and J by 0 bases, and 11 bases separated the two germline ends. The CDR3 region has the DNA TGCGCCAGCAGTCGTGACAGGATGAACACTGAAGCTTTCTTT. This sequence encodes CASSRDRMNTEAFF. Full variable domain (outside the CDR3, taken from reference TRBV5-1 and TRBJ1-1): KAGVTQTPRYLIKTRGQQVTLSCSPISGHRSVSWYQQTPGQGLQFLFEYFSETQRNKGNFPGRFSGRQFSNSRSEMNVSTLELGDSALYLCASSRDRMNTEAFFGQGTRLTVV.

The V and J genes are TRBV7-9 and TRBJ2-2, with unresolved D. Trimming took 8 bases from V and 0 from J, leaving 4 bases between them. Germline V gene sequence: CDR1 SEHNR, CDR2 FQNEAQ (reference sequence). The CDR3 is 12 amino acids. The DNA for the CDR3 is TGTGCCAGCGACTCGAACACCGGGGAGCTGTTTTTT. Residues: CASDSNTGELFF.

The J gene is TRBJ2-7, the V gene TRBV6-2 or TRBV6-3; D possibly corresponds to TRBD2 (6 bases). This CDR3 contains 15 residues. The germline V and J ends were trimmed by 0 bases and 2 bases, with 11 bases remaining between them. CDR1 and CDR2 (germline): MNHEY, SVGEGT. The CDR3 DNA reads TGTGCCAGCAGTTACTCCCGGGGGAGGACCTACGAGCAGTACTTC. Residues: CASSYSRGRTYEQYF.

This clonotype was recorded at least ten times. The rearrangement joins TRBV7-2 to TRBJ2-5, with D perhaps matching TRBD2 (5 bases). The CDR3 contains 13 residues. Germline loops: CDR1 SGHTA, CDR2 FQGNSA. Trimming shortened V by 4 bases and J by 5 bases, and 11 bases separated the two germline ends. CDR3 loop: CASSSLTGETQYF. DNA for the CDR3: TGTGCCAGCAGCTCCCTGACGGGGGAGACCCAGTACTTC.

This clonotype has more than one count but fewer than ten. The genes are TRBV6-1 and TRBJ2-7; D gene unclear. The V end lost 2 bases, the J end lost 2 bases, and 10 bases lay between the germline ends. The CDR3 sequence is 14 residues long. Germline CDR1 reads MNHNS; CDR2 reads SASEGT. The CDR3 coding sequence is TGTGCCAGCAGTGAAAGGACGGTAGCCTACGAGCAGTACGTC. Translation: CASSERTVAYEQYV.

The rearrangement uses TRBV7-9 and TRBJ1-6; the D is unclear. The CDR3 is 13 residues long. V was trimmed by 5 bases and J by 10 bases, leaving 12 bases between them. Germline V gene sequence: CDR1 SEHNR, CDR2 FQNEAQ (reference sequence). DNA for the CDR3: TGTGCCAGCAGCCCCATCCCTTACTCACCCCTCCACTTT. This sequence encodes CASSPIPYSPLHF.

This clonotype has ten or more counts. The rearrangement joins TRBV6-1 to TRBJ1-5, with D maybe TRBD1 (5 bases). V lost 2 bases, J lost 4 bases, and 15 bases lay in between. The CDR3 is made up of 16 amino acids. CDR1 is MNHNS, CDR2 SASEGT, per germline. The DNA of the CDR3 is TGTGCCAGCAGTGAAAGGGGCAGGAGTGGGAATCAGCCCCAGCATTTT. Amino acids: CASSERGRSGNQPQHF.

This clonotype was seen repeatedly, ten times or more. This sequence joins TRBV12-3 or TRBV12-4 and TRBJ1-1; no reliable D call. The CDR3 is 12 residues long. Trimming shortened V by 5 bases and J by 4 bases, and 8 bases separated the two germline ends. The CDR3 nucleotides are TGTGCCAGCAGTACAGAGAGCACTGAAGCTTTCTTT. Translated: CASSTESTEAFF.

This clonotype was counted ten times or more. The V call is TRBV12-3 or TRBV12-4, the J call TRBJ2-6; weak D call: TRBD1 (5 bases). This CDR3 is built from 15 residues. Trimming removed 4 bases at V and 1 base at J, with 8 bases between. CDR3 loop: CASSSGLSGANVLTF. CDR3 bases: TGTGCCAGCAGTTCAGGGTTATCTGGGGCCAACGTCCTGACTTTC.

The rearrangement uses TRBV19 and TRBJ2-1, with 9 bases matching TRBD2. Germline CDR1 is LNHDA and CDR2 is SQIVND (reference sequence). This CDR3 contains 18 residues. The junction had 10 bases not matched to a gene; V was cut back by 1 base and J by 3 bases. The CDR3 protein is CASSIAPLLREGYNEQFF. In DNA form, the CDR3 reads TGTGCCAGTAGTATAGCCCCACTTCTGCGGGAGGGCTACAATGAGCAGTTCTTC.

This clonotype occurred once. The genes are TRBV7-9 and TRBJ1-5; 7 positions agree with TRBD1. V trimming: 5 bases; J trimming: 5 bases; junction bases outside the gene matches: 15. CDR1 is SEHNR, CDR2 FQNEAQ, per germline (reference sequence). The CDR3 extends over 17 amino acids. The CDR3 is CASSPQGGWGMDQPQHF. CDR3 nucleotide sequence: TGTGCCAGCAGCCCCCAAGGGGGCTGGGGGATGGATCAGCCCCAGCATTTT.